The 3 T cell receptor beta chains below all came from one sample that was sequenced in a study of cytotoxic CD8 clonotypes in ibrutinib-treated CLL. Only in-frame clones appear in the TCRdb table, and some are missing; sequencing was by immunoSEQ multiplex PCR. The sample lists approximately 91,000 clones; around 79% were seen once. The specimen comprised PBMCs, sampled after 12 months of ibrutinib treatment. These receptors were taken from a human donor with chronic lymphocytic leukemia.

CDR3 DNA: TGTGCCAGCAGCCCGGGACGGCCAAATCAGCCCCAGCATTTT. It yields the protein CASSPGRPNQPQHF. J is TRBJ1-5 and V is TRBV5-8; D possibly corresponds to TRBD1 (5 bases). CDR1 and CDR2 (germline): SGHTS, YDEGEE. The CDR3 has 14 amino acids. Trimming shortened V by 4 bases and J by 4 bases, and 12 bases separated the two germline ends.

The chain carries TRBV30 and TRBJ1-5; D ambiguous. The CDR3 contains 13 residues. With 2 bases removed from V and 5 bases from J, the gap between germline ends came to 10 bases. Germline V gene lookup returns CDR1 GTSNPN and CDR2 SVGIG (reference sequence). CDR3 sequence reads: CAWSNREDQPQHF. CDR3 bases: TGTGCCTGGAGTAACAGAGAGGATCAGCCCCAGCATTTT.

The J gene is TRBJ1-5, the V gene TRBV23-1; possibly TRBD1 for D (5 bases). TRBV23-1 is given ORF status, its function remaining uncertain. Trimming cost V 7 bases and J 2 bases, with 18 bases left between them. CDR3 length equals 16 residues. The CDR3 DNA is TGCGCCAGCAAGGGGACCCTGGGAGGGGGCAATCAGCCCCAGCATTTT. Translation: CASKGTLGGGNQPQHF.